A selection of T cell receptor beta chains follows, all from one sample in a study of beta chain features in type 1 diabetes. Assay: immunoSEQ multiplex PCR; the TCRdb copy retains only in-frame clones and omits some. The sample consists of around 250,000 clones, roughly 21% of them appearing once. The source material was naive CD4+ T cells from blood. The receptors come from a woman aged 40 to 55 with type 1 diabetes. The CDR3 runs from the conserved cysteine through the conserved F or W.

j_call cdr3_length v_call cdr3_aa
TRBJ1-4 15 TRBV28 CASSPSGRAGEKLFF
TRBJ2-4 13 TRBV6-5 CASSYSGQDIQYF
TRBJ2-2 16 TRBV28 CASSFPQGWSTGELFF
TRBJ2-1 15 TRBV5-1 CASSQGLARSNEQFF
TRBJ1-5 13 TRBV19 CASRPTGNQPQHF
TRBJ1-2 16 TRBV28 CASSLQGGQTHYGYTF
TRBJ1-1 11 TRBV7-9 CASGSGTEAFF
TRBJ2-5 15 TRBV28 CASSPGLAASRTQYF
TRBJ2-1 13 TRBV9 CASSVETYNEQFF
TRBJ1-1 15 TRBV19 CASSAGTGFGTEAFF
TRBJ2-3 20 TRBV9 CASSARRTTSGVGSTDTQYF
TRBJ2-1 15 TRBV4-2 CASSQDQMGHNEQFF
TRBJ1-1 15 TRBV25-1 CASTVSGRANTEAFF
TRBJ1-5 17 TRBV5-8 CASSPGTPSAGNQPQHF
TRBJ2-5 13 TRBV2 CASSIQQGETQYF
TRBJ1-1 15 TRBV27 CASSLKTAWGTEAFF
TRBJ1-2 13 TRBV9 CASTPTGGDGYTF
TRBJ2-7 14 TRBV27 CASSSNRGPYEQYF
TRBJ1-1 15 TRBV19 CASSISRGRNTEAFF
TRBJ2-5 13 TRBV29-1 CSVEEQIQETQYF
TRBJ2-3 15 TRBV5-1 CASRQTLMLTDTQYF
TRBJ1-1 14 TRBV9 CASSVLGGDTEAFF
TRBJ1-2 12 TRBV30 CAGDRTSRGYTF
TRBJ2-7 14 TRBV7-9 CASSYGTGTYEQYF
TRBJ2-7 15 TRBV7-2 CASSLVQSGSYEQYF
TRBJ2-7 14 TRBV4-3 CASSQDTGGYEQYF
TRBJ1-1 13 TRBV2 CASSSGSAAEAFF
TRBJ1-2 12 TRBV7-9 CASSLDANGYTF
TRBJ2-5 14 TRBV18 CASSPMRQQETQYF
TRBJ2-7 14 TRBV7-8 CASSLLALYYEQYF
TRBJ2-5 12 TRBV2 CASSRQAETQYF
TRBJ2-1 12 TRBV9 CASSPFQNEQFF
TRBJ1-4 14 TRBV5-4 CASSQGQSNEKLFF